The rows below give T cell receptor beta chains drawn from one sample of a study of regulatory T cells in long-lasting Graves disease. TCRdb redid the calling of the multiplex PCR reads with MiXCR, one entry per CDR3 protein. The profile shows 700,000 or so distinct CDR3 sequences, about 32% of them singletons. The sequencing here drew on peripheral blood mononuclear cells (PBMCs), taken when the disease was refractory, from a patient treated with antithyroid drugs. The source of these receptors is a female donor with Graves disease. Both conserved end residues are part of each CDR3.

v_call | cdr3_aa
TRBV7-9 | CASSFHLYEQYF
TRBV3-1 | CASSRGQMNYGYTF
TRBV12-3/TRBV12-4 | CASSLARTGGGYTF
TRBV12-3/TRBV12-4 | CASSLDAGVTQPQHF
TRBV28 | CASAGEGLGQQETQYF
TRBV2 | CASRDSTNTEAFF
TRBV7-9 | CASSPLKLQETQYF
TRBV12-3/TRBV12-4 | CASSLSRDTTNYGYTF
TRBV6-5 | CASSYPTGSALSPQHF
TRBV20-1 | CSAKRRTSSYEQYF
TRBV5-1 | CASSLGGASGYTF
TRBV28 | CASSPPLTGWTEAFF
TRBV2 | CASTIGRAQPQHF
TRBV20-1 | CSARVGPTRRVTTEAFF
TRBV2 | CARSGRGNTEAFF
TRBV20-1 | CSVTQQGREKLFF
TRBV27 | CASSFLQGLGGYTF
TRBV6-9 | CASSSGTVKYGYTF
TRBV7-2 | CASSLGTGFYEQYF
TRBV12-5 | CASGLVPPRIAGVYEQYF
TRBV29-1 | CSVHLRKERGSYEQYF
TRBV20-1 | CSARPPRGQETQYF
TRBV11-2 | CASSLGQRRDGNQPQHF
TRBV2 | CASSVAGVTETQYF
TRBV12-3/TRBV12-4 | CASILAFGAGNTIYF